One sample yielded the 8 T cell receptor beta chains listed below, sequenced in a study of T cells in Graves' hyperthyroidism and ophthalmopathy. Authors of the study amplified TCR beta CDR3 regions from RNA transcripts. TCR CDR3 underwent first-round RT-PCR with the HTBI primer set. Each CDR3 protein gets one entry after TCRdb re-called the multiplex PCR reads with MiXCR. The data show roughly 570,000 distinct CDR3 sequences, 15% to 18% seen once. Sample: blood. Source of these receptors: a woman aged 25 to 39 with Graves' hyperthyroidism.

This clonotype was counted only a few times. A much more abundant neighbour one base away suggests this may be a read error. The chain carries TRBV2 and TRBJ1-1; 8 bases agree with TRBD1. The CDR3 covers 17 residues. With 5 bases clipped from V and 3 bases from J, the junction kept 14 bases outside the gene matches. The germline CDR1 and CDR2 sequences are SNHLY and FYNNEI. The CDR3 region is CASSKGGQVGTDTEAFF. CDR3 in DNA: TGTGCCAGCAGTAAAGGGGGACAGGTGGGGACGGACACTGAAGCTTTCTTT.

This clonotype was seen a few times. The chain is built from TRBV7-9 and TRBJ2-7; 9 nucleotides line up with TRBD1. V lost 5 bases and J lost 7; bases outside the gene matches: 9. The CDR3 runs 14 residues. Looked up from germline, CDR1 is SEHNR and CDR2 is FQNEAQ (reference sequence). The CDR3 DNA sequence: TGTGCCAGCAGCCTGGACAGGGGCCGCACGGAGCAGTACTTC. Translated: CASSLDRGRTEQYF. Full variable domain (rest looked up from reference TRBV7-9 and TRBJ2-7): DTGVSQNPRHKITKRGQNVTFRCDPISEHNRLYWYRQTLGQGPEFLTYFQNEAQLEKSRLLSDRFSAERPKGSFSTLEIQRTEQGDSAMYLCASSLDRGRTEQYFGPGTRLTVT.

This clonotype appeared many times. The J gene is TRBJ2-5, the V gene TRBV27, with 9 positions matching TRBD1. V was pared by 5 bases and J by 0 bases, with 16 bases of the junction left unmatched. The CDR3 is made up of 19 amino acids. Looked up from germline, CDR1 is MNHEY and CDR2 is SMNVEV (reference sequence). The CDR3 here is CASSTQGASSESYQETQYF. CDR3 in DNA: TGTGCCAGCAGTACACAGGGGGCGTCTAGCGAAAGCTACCAAGAGACCCAGTACTTC.

This clonotype was seen at least ten times. The CDR3 DNA reads as TGTGCCAGCAGCTTACAAGGCGAATACTACGAGCAGTACTTC. Encoded protein: CASSLQGEYYEQYF. The chain couples TRBV11-2 to TRBJ2-7; D gene uncertain. The CDR3 runs to 14 residues. Germline CDR1 reads SGHAT; CDR2 reads FQNNGV. V gave up 2 bases and J gave up 3 bases, with 11 bases separating them.

This clonotype has a count of ten or more. V usage is TRBV20-1 and J usage is TRBJ1-2; no firm D call. The CDR3 runs 11 residues. From germline, CDR1 is DFQATT and CDR2 SNEGSKA (reference sequence). The ends were cut back, 5 bases at V and 1 base at J, with 5 bases in the middle. CDR3 in amino acids: CSALSNYGYTF. CDR3 DNA: TGCAGTGCTCTGAGTAACTATGGCTACACCTTC.

This clonotype was seen at least ten times. This rearrangement joins TRBV5-6 to TRBJ2-5; D tentatively fits TRBD1 or TRBD2 (5 bases each). The CDR3 consists of 14 residues. The V gene lost 1 base and the J gene lost 5 bases, with 12 bases spanning the gap. Germline lookup yields CDR1 SGHDT and CDR2 YYEEEE. Here the CDR3 reads CASSLRRGRETQYF. The CDR3 DNA reads TGTGCCAGCAGCTTGCGTAGGGGACGGGAGACCCAGTACTTC.

This clonotype appeared many times. The genes are TRBV28 and TRBJ2-1, with 12 bases aligning to TRBD2. The J segment lost 1 base and the V segment lost 3 bases, leaving 4 bases of the junction unmatched. This CDR3 is built from 17 residues. Germline V gene data show CDR1 as MDHEN and CDR2 as SYDVKM. The CDR3 region is CASSFQLAGGSYNEQFF. The CDR3 coding sequence is TGTGCCAGCAGTTTCCAACTAGCGGGAGGATCCTACAATGAGCAGTTCTTC.

This clonotype was seen repeatedly, ten times or more. The chain links TRBV29-1 to TRBJ2-7; D is unclear. Germline CDR1 reads SQVTM; CDR2 reads ANQGSEA. The CDR3 consists of 14 residues. With 4 bases removed from V and 2 bases from J, the gap between germline ends came to 15 bases. The CDR3 nucleotides read TGCAGCGTTGTGTTTCCCAGGAGTGCCTACGAGCAGTACTTC. It specifies CSVVFPRSAYEQYF.